This T cell receptor (beta chain) was documented in a study of T cells after yellow fever vaccination. Germline-derived CDR1 and CDR2 are LGHDT and YNNKEL (reference sequence). This CDR3 has 15 amino acids. The germline V and J ends were trimmed by 1 base and 3 bases, with 12 bases remaining between them. Study-wide findings and caveats: Researchers cautioned that FACS-sorted repertoires could harbor abundant clonotypes contaminating from the bulk population.

Turning to this clonotype: Its cognate antigen is unknown.

TCRdb redid the calling of the 5' RACE reads with MiXCR, one entry per CDR3 protein. The sample shows under 500,000 distinct CDR3 sequences, roughly 20% of them seen only once. This sequence joins TRBV3-1 and TRBJ1-1, with D possibly being TRBD1 (6 bases). The receptor's source is a man aged 18 to 30 who received the YFV17D yellow fever vaccine. Sequencing was performed on PBMCs, taken before the yellow fever booster vaccination. The CDR3 here is CASSQGGGLDTEAFF. The CDR3 bases are TGTGCCAGCAGCCAAGGCGGGGGGCTGGACACTGAAGCTTTCTTT.